These T cell receptor beta chains were read from a single sample in a study of blood T cell repertoires in COVID-19. The table came from immunoSEQ multiplex PCR; TCRdb's copy has only in-frame clones and leaves some out. Here the sample spans roughly 6,100 clones, roughly 80% being singletons. Sequencing used peripheral blood. Receptors originate from a human donor with active COVID-19. The donor label of this sample is uncertain. Both conserved end residues are part of each CDR3. D genes are given only for firm matches.

v_gene: TRBV9; j_gene: TRBJ1-2; d_gene: .; CDR3aa: CASSEDPRMIRGYGYTF
v_gene: TRBV6-6; j_gene: TRBJ1-2; d_gene: TRBD1; CDR3aa: CASSSGQGYGYTF
v_gene: TRBV15; j_gene: TRBJ2-3; d_gene: TRBD1; CDR3aa: CATSNRGDTQYF
v_gene: TRBV6-5; j_gene: TRBJ2-2; d_gene: .; CDR3aa: CASSSTSTGELFF
v_gene: TRBV29-1; j_gene: TRBJ2-1; d_gene: TRBD2; CDR3aa: CSVEAWFGGSTYNEQFF
v_gene: TRBV4-1; j_gene: TRBJ1-5; d_gene: .; CDR3aa: CASSQDRGGQPQHF
v_gene: TRBV11-2; j_gene: TRBJ2-1; d_gene: .; CDR3aa: CASSLPQGSYNEQFF
v_gene: TRBV19; j_gene: TRBJ1-3; d_gene: .; CDR3aa: CASSAGDWISGNTIYF
v_gene: TRBV28; j_gene: TRBJ1-5; d_gene: TRBD1; CDR3aa: CASSKPGQGSGQPQHF
v_gene: TRBV19; j_gene: TRBJ2-1; d_gene: TRBD2; CDR3aa: CASSPGLAQAGAFHEQFF
v_gene: TRBV7-2; j_gene: TRBJ2-5; d_gene: .; CDR3aa: CASSRRRGPQETQYF
v_gene: TRBV28; j_gene: TRBJ2-1; d_gene: TRBD2; CDR3aa: CASSASGRASPEQFF
v_gene: TRBV24-1; j_gene: TRBJ1-2; d_gene: TRBD1; CDR3aa: CATSVDRGYGYTF
v_gene: TRBV7-9; j_gene: TRBJ2-3; d_gene: TRBD2; CDR3aa: CASSLTSGPYTDTQYF
v_gene: TRBV25-1; j_gene: TRBJ1-3; d_gene: TRBD1; CDR3aa: CASSPRTGGNTIYF
v_gene: TRBV6-6; j_gene: TRBJ1-4; d_gene: .; CDR3aa: CASTFMEANEKLFF